These T cell receptor beta chains were read from a single sample in a study of T-cell memory formation after mild COVID-19. TCRdb fed the 5' RACE reads into MiXCR, producing one record per CDR3 protein. The sample has about 600,000 distinct CDR3 sequences; about 20% are singletons. What was sequenced was PBMCs or a T cell subset sorted from them (not recorded which). These TCRs come from an adult woman who had mild COVID-19 (a few samples of this study predate the infection). Cell type and time point are not known. CDR3s leave out the opening cysteine and the closing phenylalanine or tryptophan. The D gene is left open where the match is weak.

j_gene: TRBJ2-2; v_gene: TRBV7-9; d_gene: .; len: 12; CDR3aa: ASSLARDTGELF
j_gene: TRBJ1-1; v_gene: TRBV12-3/TRBV12-4; d_gene: .; len: 13; CDR3aa: ASSPQTAMNTEAF
j_gene: TRBJ2-1; v_gene: TRBV10-3; d_gene: TRBD2; len: 14; CDR3aa: AISVGLAGYYNEQF
j_gene: TRBJ2-1; v_gene: TRBV11-1; d_gene: .; len: 14; CDR3aa: ASSTWVGMTYNEQF
j_gene: TRBJ2-1; v_gene: TRBV9; d_gene: TRBD2; len: 12; CDR3aa: ASAERLAVNEQF
j_gene: TRBJ2-6; v_gene: TRBV9; d_gene: .; len: 16; CDR3aa: ASSVSAGTNSGANVLT
j_gene: TRBJ2-7; v_gene: TRBV7-9; d_gene: .; len: 9; CDR3aa: ASQGFYEQY
j_gene: TRBJ2-7; v_gene: TRBV15; d_gene: .; len: 10; CDR3aa: ATSRVGYEQY
j_gene: TRBJ1-1; v_gene: TRBV29-1; d_gene: .; len: 12; CDR3aa: SVHVPVANTEAF
j_gene: TRBJ1-2; v_gene: TRBV7-9; d_gene: TRBD1; len: 13; CDR3aa: ASSPTGAITYGYT
j_gene: TRBJ1-1; v_gene: TRBV29-1; d_gene: TRBD1; len: 11; CDR3aa: SVYSGGSTEAF
j_gene: TRBJ1-1; v_gene: TRBV7-9; d_gene: .; len: 11; CDR3aa: ASSGWVNTEAF
j_gene: TRBJ1-2; v_gene: TRBV4-1; d_gene: .; len: 12; CDR3aa: ASSQDRGLYGYT
j_gene: TRBJ2-7; v_gene: TRBV15; d_gene: .; len: 11; CDR3aa: ATSRDPGYEQY
j_gene: TRBJ1-5; v_gene: TRBV4-1; d_gene: .; len: 11; CDR3aa: ASSWRVAQPQH
j_gene: TRBJ2-5; v_gene: TRBV6-5; d_gene: .; len: 13; CDR3aa: ASSLTVGLQETQY
j_gene: TRBJ2-3; v_gene: TRBV15; d_gene: .; len: 12; CDR3aa: ATSRTGEADTQY
j_gene: TRBJ2-5; v_gene: TRBV4-1; d_gene: TRBD2; len: 15; CDR3aa: ASSQSWTSPTQETQY
j_gene: TRBJ2-7; v_gene: TRBV6-6; d_gene: .; len: 15; CDR3aa: ASRPRTSSGDKYEQY
j_gene: TRBJ1-3; v_gene: TRBV9; d_gene: TRBD1; len: 15; CDR3aa: ASSVQFDRGGGNTIY
j_gene: TRBJ2-6; v_gene: TRBV29-1; d_gene: TRBD1; len: 14; CDR3aa: SVDAGGPSRANVLT
j_gene: TRBJ1-3; v_gene: TRBV20-1; d_gene: .; len: 11; CDR3aa: SATGPIGNTIY
j_gene: TRBJ1-1; v_gene: TRBV12-3/TRBV12-4; d_gene: .; len: 11; CDR3aa: ASISGMNTEAF
j_gene: TRBJ1-1; v_gene: TRBV27; d_gene: .; len: 11; CDR3aa: ASSFRRNTEAF
j_gene: TRBJ2-7; v_gene: TRBV19; d_gene: TRBD1; len: 14; CDR3aa: ASSTGGQAAPYEQY
j_gene: TRBJ1-5; v_gene: TRBV23-1; d_gene: TRBD1; len: 12; CDR3aa: ASPYRGGNQPQH
j_gene: TRBJ2-7; v_gene: TRBV18; d_gene: TRBD2; len: 13; CDR3aa: ASREGLAGPYEQY
j_gene: TRBJ1-5; v_gene: TRBV2; d_gene: .; len: 14; CDR3aa: ASSDEGMGSNQPQH